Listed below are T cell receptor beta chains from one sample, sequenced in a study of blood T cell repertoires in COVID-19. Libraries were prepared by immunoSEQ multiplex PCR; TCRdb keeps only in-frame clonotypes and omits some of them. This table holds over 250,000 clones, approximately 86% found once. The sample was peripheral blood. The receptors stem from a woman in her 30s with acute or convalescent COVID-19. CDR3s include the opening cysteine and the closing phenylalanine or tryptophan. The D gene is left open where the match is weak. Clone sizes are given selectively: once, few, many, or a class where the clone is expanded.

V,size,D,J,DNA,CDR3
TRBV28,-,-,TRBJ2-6,TGTGCCAGCAGTTTACACTCTGGGGCCAACGTCCTGACTTTC,CASSLHSGANVLTF
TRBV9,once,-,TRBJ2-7,TGTGCCAGCAGCGAGGGTTGGACTTACGAGCAGTACTTC,CASSEGWTYEQYF
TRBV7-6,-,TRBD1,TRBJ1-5,TGTGCCAGCAGCACCGGACAGGGCGGTAATCAGCCCCAGCATTTT,CASSTGQGGNQPQHF
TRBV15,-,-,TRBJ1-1,TGTGCCACCAGCAGGCTGACAGCGTTGAACACTGAAGCTTTCTTT,CATSRLTALNTEAFF
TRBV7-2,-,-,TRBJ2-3,TGTGCCAGCAGCTTAGGCAGGGGTTGGGACACAGATACGCAGTATTTT,CASSLGRGWDTDTQYF
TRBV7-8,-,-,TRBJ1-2,TGTGCCAGCAGCCGACGCCCTCAGGGAATCTATGGCTACACCTTC,CASSRRPQGIYGYTF
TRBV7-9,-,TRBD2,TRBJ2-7,TGTGCCAGCAGCCCACCTAGCGGCTCCTACGAGCAGTACTTC,CASSPPSGSYEQYF
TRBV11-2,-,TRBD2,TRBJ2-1,TGTGCCAGCAGCAAGGGACTAGCGGGAGGCCATGGCAATGAGCAGTTCTTC,CASSKGLAGGHGNEQFF
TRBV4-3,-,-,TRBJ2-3,TGCGCCAGCAGCCAAGATTCCTTACAGGGAACTAGCACAGATACGCAGTATTTT,CASSQDSLQGTSTDTQYF
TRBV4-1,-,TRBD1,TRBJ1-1,TGCGCCAGCAGCCAAGAGGGACAGAAAGCTTTCTTT,CASSQEGQKAFF
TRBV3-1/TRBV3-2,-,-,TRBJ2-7,TGTGCCAGCAGCCAAGCCGGGACACCAAACTACGAGCAGTACTTC,CASSQAGTPNYEQYF
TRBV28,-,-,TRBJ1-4,TGTGCCAGCAATCAACAAAGGGGTTTTGATGAAAAACTGTTTTTT,CASNQQRGFDEKLFF
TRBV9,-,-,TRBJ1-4,TGTGCCAGCAGCACCGGGACATTAACTAATGAAAAACTGTTTTTT,CASSTGTLTNEKLFF
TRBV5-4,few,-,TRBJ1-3,TGTGCCAGCAGCACAGTAGGCTCTGGAAACACCATATATTTT,CASSTVGSGNTIYF
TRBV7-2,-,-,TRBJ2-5,TGTGCCAGTCGAGACTATCGAACCCCCTCAGAGACCCAGTACTTC,CASRDYRTPSETQYF
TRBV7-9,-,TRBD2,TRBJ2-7,TGTGCCAGCAGCCCCAGACTAGCATACGAGCAGTACTTC,CASSPRLAYEQYF
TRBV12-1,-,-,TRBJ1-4,TGTGCCAGCAGCTTTGCGACAGCAACTAATGAAAAACTGTTTTTT,CASSFATATNEKLFF
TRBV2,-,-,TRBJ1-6,TGTGCCAGCAGTGTGGGCAGGCAATCACCCCTCCACTTT,CASSVGRQSPLHF
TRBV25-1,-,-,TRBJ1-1,TGTGCCAGCAGTGGGACTCGGGGGGGGGCTGAAGCTTTCTTT,CASSGTRGGAEAFF
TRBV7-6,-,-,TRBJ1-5,TGTGCCAGCAGCTTAGATATCGGACAGCCTAGCAATCAGCCCCAGCATTTT,CASSLDIGQPSNQPQHF
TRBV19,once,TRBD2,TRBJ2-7,TGTGCCAGTAGTCCGAGTTGGGGGGGTGACTCCGAGCAGTACTTC,CASSPSWGGDSEQYF
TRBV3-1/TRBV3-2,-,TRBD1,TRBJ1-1,TGTGCCAGCAGCCAAGGGGACAGTTATCCGAACACTGAAGCTTTCTTT,CASSQGDSYPNTEAFF
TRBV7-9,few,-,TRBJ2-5,TGTGCCAGCAGCTTAGGGCCCCAGGGGTCTAGGGAGACCCAGTACTTC,CASSLGPQGSRETQYF
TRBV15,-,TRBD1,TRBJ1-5,TGTGCCACCAGCTCTCTGTGGACAGGTAGCAATCAGCCCCAGCATTTT,CATSSLWTGSNQPQHF
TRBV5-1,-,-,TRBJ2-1,TGCGCCAGCAGCCCTATAGCCTACAATGAGCAGTTCTTC,CASSPIAYNEQFF
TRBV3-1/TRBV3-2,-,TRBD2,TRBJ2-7,TGTGCCAGCATAGGGGGGGAGCGGGAGCGGACCCACGAGCAGTACTTC,CASIGGERERTHEQYF
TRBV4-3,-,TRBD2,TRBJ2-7,TGCGCCAGCAGCCAAGCAGGACCTAGCGGAACGTCCTACGAGCAGTACTTC,CASSQAGPSGTSYEQYF
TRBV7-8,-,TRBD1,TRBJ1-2,TGTGCCAGCAGCTTAGGTCAAGGACAGGGGCGCGCCAGTGGCTACACCTTC,CASSLGQGQGRASGYTF
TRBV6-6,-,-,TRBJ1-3,TGTGCCAGCAGTTACTCGGAGCAGGGGAGTGGAAACACCATATATTTT,CASSYSEQGSGNTIYF
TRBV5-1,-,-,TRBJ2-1,TGCGCCAGCAGCACCAAACTCTACAATGAGCAGTTCTTC,CASSTKLYNEQFF
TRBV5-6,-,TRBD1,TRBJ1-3,TGTGCCAGCAGCTTTTGGACAGGGATCTCGTACTCTGGAAACACCATATATTTT,CASSFWTGISYSGNTIYF
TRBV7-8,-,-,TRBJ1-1,TGTGCCAGCAGCCCCAGGGTGGGGACTGAAGCTTTCTTT,CASSPRVGTEAFF
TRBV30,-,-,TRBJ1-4,TGTGCCTGGAGGCCAGGGCTTTCATCAGGCCTGTTTTTT,CAWRPGLSSGLFF
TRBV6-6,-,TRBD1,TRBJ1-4,TGTGCCAGCAGGGACCCGGGACAGGGCTCACGGGAAAAACTGTTTTTT,CASRDPGQGSREKLFF
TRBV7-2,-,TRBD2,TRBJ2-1,TGTGCCAGCAGCTCGACCTCCTTAGCGGGAGTGTCCTACAATGAGCAGTTCTTC,CASSSTSLAGVSYNEQFF
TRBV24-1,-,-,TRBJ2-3,TGTGCCACCAGTGCCTTGACAGGACCTAACACAGATACGCAGTATTTT,CATSALTGPNTDTQYF
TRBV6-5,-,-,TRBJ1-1,TGTGCCAGCAGCCTCGCACAGGGTTTGGGGACTGAAGCTTTCTTT,CASSLAQGLGTEAFF
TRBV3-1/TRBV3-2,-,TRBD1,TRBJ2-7,TGTGCCAGCAGCCAGGCGCAGGGGGCCTACGAGCAGTACTTC,CASSQAQGAYEQYF
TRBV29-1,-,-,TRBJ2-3,TGCAGCGTTCTTAGCGGCAACACAGATACGCAGTATTTT,CSVLSGNTDTQYF
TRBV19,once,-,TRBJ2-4,TGTGCCAGTAGTATAGAGCCAGGGATTCAGAACATTCAGTACTTC,CASSIEPGIQNIQYF
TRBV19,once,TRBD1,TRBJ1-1,TGTGCCAGTAGTTTGCAGGGGGCCATGAACACTGAAGCTTTCTTT,CASSLQGAMNTEAFF
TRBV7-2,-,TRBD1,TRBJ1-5,TGTGCCAGCAGCTCGGGACAGTTTGATCAGCCCCAGCATTTT,CASSSGQFDQPQHF
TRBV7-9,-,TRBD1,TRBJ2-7,TGTGCCAGCAGCCAGACAGGGGCCTCCAACGAGCAGTACTTC,CASSQTGASNEQYF
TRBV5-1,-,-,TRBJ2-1,TGCGCCAGCAGCTTGCCGGAGGGGAATGAGCAGTTCTTC,CASSLPEGNEQFF
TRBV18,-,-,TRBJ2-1,TGTGCCAGCTCACCGTCGTATGAGCAGTTCTTC,CASSPSYEQFF